These 13 T cell receptor beta chains came from one sample sequenced in a study of T cell responses to AZD1222 COVID-19 vaccine. TCRdb keeps only in-frame clones here, not all; method: immunoSEQ multiplex PCR. Of 100,000 to 150,000 clones detected, less than 90% appear once; the ten largest clones hold approximately 28%. This sample comprised peripheral blood, obtained on day 0 of AZD1222 vaccination. Source of these receptors: an adult in good health.

V gene TRBV7-2 combines with J gene TRBJ1-2; 9 bases are a match to TRBD1. The germline CDR1 and CDR2 sequences are SGHTA and FQGNSA. The V and J ends lost 4 bases and 5 bases, in that order; junction bases with no gene match: 5. The CDR3 runs to 14 residues. The CDR3 DNA reads as TGTGCCAGCAGCTCCTGGACAGGGGATTATGGCTACACCTTC. It is translated as CASSSWTGDYGYTF.

V gene TRBV28 combines with J gene TRBJ1-2; possible D gene TRBD1, 5 bases. This CDR3 is 16 amino acids long. The germline V gene has CDR1 MDHEN and CDR2 SYDVKM. V gave up 3 bases and J gave up 4 bases, with 18 bases separating them. CDR3 nucleotide sequence: TGTGCCAGCAGTTTGGGGGGTGGAGGACGAGGCTATGGCTACACCTTC. Amino acids: CASSLGGGGRGYGYTF.

The rearrangement links TRBV19 to TRBJ2-7; 8 bases agree with TRBD1. V lost 9 bases and J lost 2; bases outside the gene matches: 3. The germline V gene has CDR1 LNHDA and CDR2 SQIVND (reference sequence). This CDR3 is 12 amino acids long. The CDR3, as DNA: TGTGCCAGCGGACAGGGAGCCTACGAGCAGTACTTC. Residues: CASGQGAYEQYF.

This chain joins TRBV24-1 and TRBJ2-3, with 10 bases that match TRBD2. This CDR3 is 17 amino acids long. The germline V gene has CDR1 KGHDR and CDR2 SFDVKD. V lost 3 bases to trimming and J lost 1 base; unmatched junction nucleotides: 6. The CDR3 DNA reads as TGTGCCACCAGTGATGGTCTAGCGGGAGCGGGCACAGATACGCAGTATTTT. Translated: CATSDGLAGAGTDTQYF.

The chain joins TRBV6-1 to TRBJ1-2, with D possibly matching TRBD1 (6 bases). Between the trimmed V and J ends, which lost 5 bases and 0 bases, there was a span of 16 bases. The CDR3 totals 16 residues. Germline assignment: CDR1 MNHNS and CDR2 SASEGT. CDR3 in DNA: TGTGCCAGCAGTCAAGGGGGGGGAAGAGCTAACTATGGCTACACCTTC. It is translated as CASSQGGGRANYGYTF.

The genes are TRBV27 and TRBJ2-7; D possibly corresponds to TRBD2 (7 bases). Between the trimmed V and J ends, which lost 3 bases and 0 bases, there was a span of 15 bases. This CDR3 is built from 16 residues. Germline V CDR1 and CDR2: MNHEY, SMNVEV (reference sequence). In DNA, the CDR3 is TGTGCCAGCAGTTTTACGCGGGGGCGAAGCTCCTACGAGCAGTACTTC. It is translated as CASSFTRGRSSYEQYF.

This chain uses TRBV9 with TRBJ2-5, with D perhaps TRBD1 or TRBD2 (5 bases each). Trimming left V 5 bases short and J 5 bases short, with 19 bases between. Germline V lookup: CDR1 SGDLS, CDR2 YYNGEE. The CDR3 loop spans 15 amino acids. The CDR3 region has the DNA TGTGCCAGCAGTCCAGAGGTGTGGGGGAAGGAGACCCAGTACTTC. Amino acids: CASSPEVWGKETQYF.

The V gene is TRBV7-3, the J gene TRBJ2-7; 8 nucleotides match TRBD2. With V trimmed by 0 bases and J by 2 bases, 0 bases remained unmatched. Germline V gene data show CDR1 as SGHTA and CDR2 as FQGTGA. CDR3 length equals 14 residues. In DNA form, the CDR3 reads TGTGCCAGCAGCTTAACCGGGGGGGCCTACGAGCAGTACTTC. It codes for CASSLTGGAYEQYF. Filled out from reference TRBV7-3 and TRBJ2-7, the complete variable domain reads GAGVSQTPSNKVTEKGKYVELRCDPISGHTALYWYRQSLGQGPEFLIYFQGTGAADDSGLPNDRFFAVRPEGSVSTLKIQRTERGDSAVYLCASSLTGGAYEQYFGPGTRLTVT.

The chain has TRBV5-8 and TRBJ2-3; TRBD2 agrees at 11 bases. The V gene end was trimmed by 5 bases and the J gene end by 5 bases; junction bases not matched to a gene: 4. The CDR3 is made up of 14 amino acids. The V gene's germline CDR1 is SGHTS and CDR2 YDEGEE. CDR3 DNA sequence: TGTGCCAGCAGTACCGGGACTAGCGGAGATACGCAGTATTTT. It encodes CASSTGTSGDTQYF.

V gene TRBV6-1 combines with J gene TRBJ1-6, with D possibly matching TRBD1 (5 bases). The CDR3 extends over 16 amino acids. V was shortened by 2 bases and J by 7 bases, with 15 bases between the two germline ends. The germline V gene has CDR1 MNHNS and CDR2 SASEGT. This chain's CDR3 is CASSELGERRNSPLHF. CDR3 in DNA: TGTGCCAGCAGTGAACTGGGGGAGAGGAGGAATTCACCCCTCCACTTT.

In its sample, this clone was seen a few times. The chain joins TRBV7-3 to TRBJ1-1; no firm D call. The CDR3 sequence is 13 residues long. Germline CDR1 is SGHTA and CDR2 is FQGTGA. Trimming stripped 6 bases from V and 1 base from J, with 9 bases between. CDR3: CASSSDKNTEAFF. The DNA for the CDR3 is TGTGCCAGCAGTTCTGACAAGAACACTGAAGCTTTCTTT. Combining the CDR3 with reference TRBV7-3 and TRBJ1-1 gives the whole variable domain GAGVSQTPSNKVTEKGKYVELRCDPISGHTALYWYRQSLGQGPEFLIYFQGTGAADDSGLPNDRFFAVRPEGSVSTLKIQRTERGDSAVYLCASSSDKNTEAFFGQGTRLTVV.

CDR3 protein: CASSSGSGANVLTF. The CDR3 nucleotides are TGCGCCAGCAGCTCAGGGTCTGGGGCCAACGTCCTGACTTTC. V and J are TRBV5-1 and TRBJ2-6; perhaps TRBD1 as D (5 bases). Trimming took off 3 bases at V and 1 base at J, with 5 bases between the two ends. Germline lookup yields CDR1 SGHRS and CDR2 YFSETQ. CDR3 size: 14 residues.

CDR3 amino acids: CASSERGGRDQPQHF. As DNA, the CDR3 is TGTGCCAGCAGTGAACGAGGGGGGCGGGATCAGCCCCAGCATTTT. This chain uses TRBV6-1 with TRBJ1-5; D is possibly TRBD1 (6 bases). Germline V CDR1 and CDR2: MNHNS, SASEGT. V was shortened by 2 bases and J by 5 bases, with 13 bases between the two germline ends. The CDR3 runs 15 residues.